This entry is about one T cell receptor (beta chain). Its antigen is not known. Only in-frame clones appear in the TCRdb table, and some are missing; sequencing was by immunoSEQ multiplex PCR. The sample yields roughly 18,000 clones, approximately 83% seen once. The data were taken from a study of T cells in localized non-small cell lung cancer. Germline CDR1 and CDR2: SNHLY and FYNNEI. V was trimmed by 6 bases and J by 7 bases, leaving 19 bases between them. This CDR3 is 16 amino acids long. Study outcomes and limitations: Appearances in adjacent lung were noted for a median 57 of the top 100 tumor clones. Heterogeneity remains possible, as sequencing covered one tumor region only.

Here the sequenced sample was peripheral blood, taken before any cancer treatment. This sequence was found in a female donor aged 60 or older with stage I lung adenocarcinoma. The J gene is TRBJ1-6, the V gene TRBV2; the D gene is possibly TRBD1 (5 bases). This CDR3 reads CASRGTFIIGNSPLHF. The CDR3 bases are TGTGCCAGCAGGGGGACTTTTATCATAGGGAATTCACCCCTCCACTTT.